This T cell receptor (beta chain) was found in a study of blood T cells in healthy people across ages. CDR3 length: 14 amino acids. Germline V lookup: CDR1 SQVTM, CDR2 ANQGSEA. In regard to this clonotype: Its antigen is currently unknown. Relative to the germline gene, one junction end is altered; a read error may explain this.

A J-beta primer mix and a sample-barcoded 5' primer were used in a second PCR of about 6 to 12 cycles. Every cDNA molecule carried a tag from a template-switch adaptor bearing 12 random nucleotides. Each CDR3 protein gets one entry after TCRdb re-called the 5' RACE reads with MiXCR. The profile shows hundreds of thousands of distinct CDR3 sequences, 20% to 25% of them singletons. Overall study results and limits: More naive CD4+ cells and higher diversity marked long-lived donors relative to aged donors. Estimates of total diversity, which came from one million sequenced T cells, were considered to be underestimates.

Samples had at least 6 million PBMCs isolated from them. The sequencing sample was made of blood. The chain has TRBV29-1 and TRBJ1-2; D ambiguous. The sequence was collected from an older man in good health. In DNA form, the CDR3 reads TGCAGCGTGGAAGGGCCCGAGAATAACTATGGCTACACCTTC. As protein: CSVEGPENNYGYTF.